These T cell receptor beta chains were read from a single sample in a study of OX40 agonist ivuxolimab in advanced cancers. The method was immunoSEQ multiplex PCR; TCRdb's version includes in-frame clones alone and lacks a portion of them. The profile covers about 73,000 clones, with 92% appearing a single time and roughly a tenth taken by the ten largest. This specimen consisted of CD4+ or CD8+ T cells sorted from blood, obtained in a trial of the OX40 agonist ivuxolimab. The receptor source for this set is an adult with an advanced solid tumor such as melanoma, head and neck, liver or kidney cancer. Both conserved end residues are part of each CDR3. A D gene is named only where the DNA matches it firmly. Clone size is shown for a subset of rows, as once, few, many or a class of expanded clone.

D	size	V	length	J	CDR3	DNA
TRBD2	NA	TRBV6-5	15	TRBJ2-5	CASSYSLAGQETQYF	TGTGCCAGCAGTTACAGTCTAGCGGGGCAAGAGACCCAGTACTTC
NA	NA	TRBV7-9	12	TRBJ2-7	CASSWEDGEQYF	TGTGCCAGCAGCTGGGAGGACGGCGAGCAGTACTTC
TRBD1	NA	TRBV27	15	TRBJ2-7	CASSRLGTGGHEQYF	TGTGCCAGCAGTCGACTAGGGACAGGGGGCCACGAGCAGTACTTC
TRBD2	NA	TRBV30	14	TRBJ2-7	CAWTGGRTSYEQYF	TGTGCCTGGACGGGGGGGCGTACGTCCTACGAGCAGTACTTC
NA	NA	TRBV6-4	13	TRBJ2-3	CASGGTGTDTQYF	TGTGCCAGCGGGGGGACCGGCACAGATACGCAGTATTTT
NA	NA	TRBV5-6	15	TRBJ2-1	CASSLGGIAYNEQFF	TGTGCCAGCAGCTTGGGGGGGATCGCCTACAATGAGCAGTTCTTC
NA	NA	TRBV1	15	TRBJ1-2	CTSSIPGEGYYGYTF	TGCACCAGCAGCATCCCCGGGGAGGGTTACTATGGCTACACCTTC
NA	NA	TRBV11-2	14	TRBJ2-7	CASSFEEADYEQYF	TGTGCCAGCAGCTTCGAAGAGGCCGACTACGAGCAGTACTTC
NA	NA	TRBV13	12	TRBJ1-1	CASSSGITEAFF	TGTGCCAGCAGCTCGGGGATCACTGAAGCTTTCTTT
NA	NA	TRBV9	13	TRBJ2-7	CASSAFRGSEQYF	TGTGCCAGCAGCGCCTTCCGGGGCTCAGAGCAGTACTTC
NA	NA	TRBV19	16	TRBJ2-5	CASSIDPLATWETQYF	TGTGCCAGTAGTATAGATCCCCTGGCCACCTGGGAGACCCAGTACTTC
NA	NA	TRBV19	11	TRBJ1-3	CASSQGNTIYF	TGTGCCAGTAGTCAAGGAAACACCATATATTTT
NA	NA	TRBV9	16	TRBJ2-6	CASSVLQGSGANVLTF	TGTGCCAGCAGCGTATTACAGGGTTCAGGGGCCAACGTCCTGACTTTC
TRBD1	NA	TRBV5-1	13	TRBJ2-7	CASSSTGTHEQYF	TGCGCCAGCAGCTCGACAGGGACCCACGAGCAGTACTTC
NA	NA	TRBV9	13	TRBJ2-3	CASSRDGTDTQYF	TGTGCCAGCAGTAGGGACGGCACAGATACGCAGTATTTT
NA	NA	TRBV7-7	15	TRBJ2-1	CASSWDTSSYNEQFF	TGTGCTAGCAGCTGGGACACGAGCTCCTACAATGAGCAGTTCTTC
TRBD2	NA	TRBV6-5	15	TRBJ2-5	CASSYLIAGLETQYF	TGTGCCAGCAGTTACCTCATAGCGGGGTTAGAGACCCAGTACTTC
TRBD1	NA	TRBV6-6	13	TRBJ1-1	CASSPGTGAEAFF	TGTGCCAGCAGCCCCGGGACAGGGGCTGAAGCTTTCTTT
NA	NA	TRBV6-5	13	TRBJ1-1	CASSMAGIGEAFF	TGTGCCAGCAGCATGGCCGGGATAGGTGAAGCTTTCTTT
TRBD1	NA	TRBV9	14	TRBJ2-1	CASSKGTGGVEQFF	TGTGCCAGCAGCAAGGGGACAGGGGGAGTTGAGCAGTTCTTC
NA	few	TRBV11-3	14	TRBJ2-7	CASSLRTGTYEQYF	TGTGCCAGCAGCTTACGAACGGGGACCTACGAGCAGTACTTC
TRBD2	NA	TRBV27	12	TRBJ2-7	CASSFGGSEQYF	TGTGCCAGCAGTTTCGGGGGGAGCGAGCAGTACTTC
NA	NA	TRBV20-1	10	TRBJ2-1	CSARVNEQFF	TGCAGTGCTAGAGTCAATGAGCAGTTCTTC
NA	once	TRBV11-3	15	TRBJ2-7	CASSLGRRPRYEQYF	TGTGCCAGCAGCTTAGGTCGGAGGCCCCGCTACGAGCAGTACTTC
TRBD1	NA	TRBV5-1	15	TRBJ2-7	CASSLTGTGVQEQYF	TGCGCCAGCAGCTTGACCGGGACAGGGGTCCAAGAGCAGTACTTC
TRBD2	NA	TRBV4-1	13	TRBJ2-7	CASSLGGGYEQYF	TGCGCCAGCAGCCTCGGGGGGGGGTACGAGCAGTACTTC
TRBD1	NA	TRBV7-9	14	TRBJ2-7	CASSIPGQGAEQYF	TGTGCCAGCAGCATCCCGGGACAGGGGGCCGAGCAGTACTTC
TRBD1	once	TRBV4-1	17	TRBJ2-7	CASSQGKVGTGALEQYF	TGCGCCAGCAGCCAAGGGAAAGTTGGGACAGGGGCCCTCGAGCAGTACTTC
TRBD1	once	TRBV11-2	14	TRBJ1-1	CASSPTGWGTEAFF	TGTGCCAGCAGCCCGACAGGGTGGGGCACTGAAGCTTTCTTT
TRBD2	NA	TRBV7-8	17	TRBJ2-5	CASIPGLAGDVQETQYF	TGTGCCAGCATCCCGGGACTAGCGGGGGACGTCCAAGAGACCCAGTACTTC
NA	NA	TRBV13	15	TRBJ2-7	CASSTPDGPSYEQYF	TGTGCCAGCAGCACCCCGGACGGACCCTCCTACGAGCAGTACTTC
TRBD1	NA	TRBV5-6	14	TRBJ2-3	CASSSGQGVDTQYF	TGTGCCAGCAGCTCGGGACAGGGGGTTGATACGCAGTATTTT